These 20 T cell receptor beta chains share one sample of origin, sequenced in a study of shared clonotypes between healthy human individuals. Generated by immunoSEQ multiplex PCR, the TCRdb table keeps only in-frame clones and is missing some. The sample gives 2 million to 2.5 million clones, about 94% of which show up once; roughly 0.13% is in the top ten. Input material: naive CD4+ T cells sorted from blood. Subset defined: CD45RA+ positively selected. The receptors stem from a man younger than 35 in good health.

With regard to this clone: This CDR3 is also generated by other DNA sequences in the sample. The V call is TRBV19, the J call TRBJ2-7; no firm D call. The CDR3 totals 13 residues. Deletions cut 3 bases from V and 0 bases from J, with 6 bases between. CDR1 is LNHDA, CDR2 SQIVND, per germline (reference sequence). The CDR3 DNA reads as TGTGCCAGTAGTATCGGGTCCTCCTACGAGCAGTACTTC. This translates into CASSIGSSYEQYF.

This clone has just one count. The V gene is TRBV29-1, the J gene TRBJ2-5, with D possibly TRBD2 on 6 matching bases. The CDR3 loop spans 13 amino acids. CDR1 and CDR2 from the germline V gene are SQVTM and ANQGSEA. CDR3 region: CAGRGLLQETQYF. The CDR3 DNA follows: TGCGCGGGGCGGGGACTCCTACAAGAGACCCAGTACTTC.

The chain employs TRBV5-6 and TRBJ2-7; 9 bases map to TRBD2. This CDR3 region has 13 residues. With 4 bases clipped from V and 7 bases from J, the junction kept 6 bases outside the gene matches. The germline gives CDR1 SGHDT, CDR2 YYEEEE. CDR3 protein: CASSLGTSREQYF. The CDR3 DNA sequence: TGTGCCAGCAGCCTGGGGACTAGCCGGGAGCAGTACTTC. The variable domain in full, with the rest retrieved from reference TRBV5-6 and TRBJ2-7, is DAGVTQSPTHLIKTRGQQVTLRCSPKSGHDTVSWYQQALGQGPQFIFQYYEEEERQRGNFPDRFSGHQFPNYSSELNVNALLLGDSALYLCASSLGTSREQYFGPGTRLTVT.

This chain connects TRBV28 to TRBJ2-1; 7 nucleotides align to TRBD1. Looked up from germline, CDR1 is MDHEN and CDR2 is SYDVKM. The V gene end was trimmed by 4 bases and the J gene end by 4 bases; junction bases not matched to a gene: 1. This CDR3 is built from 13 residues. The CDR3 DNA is TGTGCCAGCAGTTCGGACAGGTACAATGAGCAGTTCTTC. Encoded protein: CASSSDRYNEQFF.

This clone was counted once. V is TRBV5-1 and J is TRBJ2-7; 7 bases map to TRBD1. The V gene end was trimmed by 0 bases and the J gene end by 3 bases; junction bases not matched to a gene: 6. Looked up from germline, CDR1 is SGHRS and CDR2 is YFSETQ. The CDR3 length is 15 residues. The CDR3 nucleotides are TGCGCCAGCAGCTTGGATTCGGGACAGAGCTACGAGCAGTACTTC. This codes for CASSLDSGQSYEQYF.

CDR3 nucleotides: TGTGCCAGCAGTTCTCGACGGACAGCTAGCACAGATACGCAGTATTTT. It translates to CASSSRRTASTDTQYF. The chain joins TRBV27 to TRBJ2-3; tentatively, D is TRBD1 (6 bases). CDR3 size: 16 residues. V was pared by 4 bases and J by 0 bases, with 14 bases between. CDR1 and CDR2 from the germline V gene are MNHEY and SMNVEV (reference sequence).

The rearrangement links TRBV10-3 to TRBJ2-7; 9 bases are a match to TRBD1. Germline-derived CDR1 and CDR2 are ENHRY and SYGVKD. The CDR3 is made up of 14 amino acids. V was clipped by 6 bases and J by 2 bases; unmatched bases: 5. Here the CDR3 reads CAIRTGQGPYEQYF. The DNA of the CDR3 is TGTGCCATCAGGACGGGACAGGGACCCTACGAGCAGTACTTC.

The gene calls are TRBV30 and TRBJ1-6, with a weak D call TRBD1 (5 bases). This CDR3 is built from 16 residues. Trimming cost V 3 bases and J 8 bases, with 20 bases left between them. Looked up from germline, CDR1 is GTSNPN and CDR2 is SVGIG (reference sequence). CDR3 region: CAWSETRPGRHSPLHF. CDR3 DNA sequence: TGTGCCTGGAGCGAGACCCGTCCGGGGCGGCATTCACCCCTCCACTTT.

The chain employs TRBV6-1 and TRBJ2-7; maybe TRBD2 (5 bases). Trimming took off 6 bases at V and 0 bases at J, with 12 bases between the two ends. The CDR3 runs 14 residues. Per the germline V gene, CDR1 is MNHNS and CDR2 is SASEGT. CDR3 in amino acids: CASRRVAISYEQYF. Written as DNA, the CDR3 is TGTGCCAGCAGGAGGGTGGCGATCTCCTACGAGCAGTACTTC.

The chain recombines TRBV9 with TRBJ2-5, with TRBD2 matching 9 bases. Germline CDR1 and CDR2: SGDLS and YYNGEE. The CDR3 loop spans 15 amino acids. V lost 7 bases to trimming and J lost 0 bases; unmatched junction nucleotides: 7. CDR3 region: CASAASGAYQETQYF. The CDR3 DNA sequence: TGTGCCAGCGCGGCTAGCGGGGCGTACCAAGAGACCCAGTACTTC.

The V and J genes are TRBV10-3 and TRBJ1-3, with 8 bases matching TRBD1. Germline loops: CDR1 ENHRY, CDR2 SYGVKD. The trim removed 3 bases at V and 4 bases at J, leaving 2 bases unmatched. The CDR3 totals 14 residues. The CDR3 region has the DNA TGTGCCATCAGTGACAGGGGGCAAGGAAACACCATATATTTT. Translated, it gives CAISDRGQGNTIYF.

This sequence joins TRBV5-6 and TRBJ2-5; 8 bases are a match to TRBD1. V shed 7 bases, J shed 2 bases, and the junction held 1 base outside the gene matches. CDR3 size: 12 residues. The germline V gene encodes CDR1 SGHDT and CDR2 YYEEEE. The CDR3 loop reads CASDRGQETQYF. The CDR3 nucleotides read TGTGCCAGCGACAGGGGACAAGAGACCCAGTACTTC.

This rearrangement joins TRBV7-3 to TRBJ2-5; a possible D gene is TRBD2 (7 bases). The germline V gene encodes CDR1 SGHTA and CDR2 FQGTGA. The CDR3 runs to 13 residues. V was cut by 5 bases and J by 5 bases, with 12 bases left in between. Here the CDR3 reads CASSPGGWETQYF. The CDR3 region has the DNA TGTGCCAGCAGCCCGGGGGGCTGGGAGACCCAGTACTTC.

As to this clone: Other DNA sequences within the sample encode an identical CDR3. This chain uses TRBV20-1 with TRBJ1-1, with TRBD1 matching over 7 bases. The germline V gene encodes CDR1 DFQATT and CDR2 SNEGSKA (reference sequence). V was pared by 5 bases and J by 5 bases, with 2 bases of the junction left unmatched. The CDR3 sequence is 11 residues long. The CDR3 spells CSAWGQTEAFF. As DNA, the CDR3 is TGCAGTGCTTGGGGACAGACTGAAGCTTTCTTT.

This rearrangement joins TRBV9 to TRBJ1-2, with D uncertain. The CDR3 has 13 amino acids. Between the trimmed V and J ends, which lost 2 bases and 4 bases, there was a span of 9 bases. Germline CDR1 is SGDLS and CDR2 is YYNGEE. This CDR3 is CASSVASGYGYTF. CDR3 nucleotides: TGTGCCAGCAGCGTTGCCAGCGGCTATGGCTACACCTTC.

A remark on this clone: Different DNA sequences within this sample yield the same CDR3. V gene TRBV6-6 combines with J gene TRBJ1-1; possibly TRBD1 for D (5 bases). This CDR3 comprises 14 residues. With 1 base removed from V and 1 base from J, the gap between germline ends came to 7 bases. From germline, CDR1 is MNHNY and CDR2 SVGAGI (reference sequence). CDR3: CASSYLGENTEAFF. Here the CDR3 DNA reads TGTGCCAGCAGTTACTTGGGGGAGAACACTGAAGCTTTCTTT.

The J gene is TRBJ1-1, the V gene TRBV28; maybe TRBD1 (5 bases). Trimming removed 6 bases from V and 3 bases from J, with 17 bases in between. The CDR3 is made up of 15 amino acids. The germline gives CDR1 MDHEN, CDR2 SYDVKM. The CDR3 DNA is TGTGCCAGCAGCCCCGTCCCCCCGGGGGACACTGAAGCTTTCTTT. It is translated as CASSPVPPGDTEAFF.

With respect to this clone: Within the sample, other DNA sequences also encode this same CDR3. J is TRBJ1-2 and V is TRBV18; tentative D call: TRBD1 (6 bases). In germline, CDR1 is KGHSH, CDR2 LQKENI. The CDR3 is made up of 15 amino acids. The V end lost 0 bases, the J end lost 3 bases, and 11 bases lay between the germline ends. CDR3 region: CASSPPAGVHYGYTF. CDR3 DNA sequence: TGTGCCAGCTCACCACCGGCAGGGGTTCACTATGGCTACACCTTC.

The CDR3 loop reads CAWSAWTSGGSGANVLTF. CDR3 bases: TGTGCCTGGAGTGCCTGGACTAGCGGAGGCTCTGGGGCCAACGTCCTGACTTTC. This sequence joins TRBV30 and TRBJ2-6; 10 positions match TRBD2. This CDR3 spans 18 amino acids. Germline V gives CDR1 GTSNPN, CDR2 SVGIG (reference sequence). Trimming cost V 1 base and J 0 bases; bases outside gene matches: 6.

CDR3 coding DNA: TGTGCCAGCTTACGGACAGCAGGAAACACGGGAAACACCATATATTTT. This translates into CASLRTAGNTGNTIYF. This chain links TRBV18 with TRBJ1-3; D is perhaps TRBD1 (6 bases). The V end was cut by 7 bases, the J end by 4 bases, with 20 bases between. The germline V gene has CDR1 KGHSH and CDR2 LQKENI. The CDR3 extends over 16 amino acids.